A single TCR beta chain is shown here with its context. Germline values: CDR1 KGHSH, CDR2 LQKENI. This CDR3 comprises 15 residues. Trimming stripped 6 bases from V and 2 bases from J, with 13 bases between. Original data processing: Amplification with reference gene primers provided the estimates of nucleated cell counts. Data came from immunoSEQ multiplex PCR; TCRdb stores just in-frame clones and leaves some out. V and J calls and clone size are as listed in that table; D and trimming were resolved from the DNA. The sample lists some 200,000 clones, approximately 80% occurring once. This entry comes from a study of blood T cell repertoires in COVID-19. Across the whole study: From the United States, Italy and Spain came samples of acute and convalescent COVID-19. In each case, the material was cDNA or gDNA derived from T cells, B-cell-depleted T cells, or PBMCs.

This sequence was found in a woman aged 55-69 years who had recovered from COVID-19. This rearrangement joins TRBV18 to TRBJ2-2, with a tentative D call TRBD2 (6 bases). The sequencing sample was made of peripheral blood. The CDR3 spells CASSARGSNTGELFF. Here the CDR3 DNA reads TGTGCCAGCTCCGCCCGGGGGTCCAACACCGGGGAGCTGTTTTTT.